The 4 T cell receptor beta chains below come from one sample, sequenced in a study of identifying expanded T cells in peripheral blood. Method: immunoSEQ multiplex PCR; TCRdb's copy keeps in-frame clones and lacks some. The sample has 110,000 or so clones, about 85% seen once. Material: blood. These receptors were taken from a person aged 18 to 69 in good health.

V and J are TRBV6-5 and TRBJ2-2; D uncertain. This CDR3 region has 13 residues. Germline V gene sequence: CDR1 MNHEY, CDR2 SVGAGI. V lost 4 bases to trimming and J lost 1 base, with 4 bases between them. The CDR3 DNA sequence: TGTGCCAGCAGTTTCAAGAACACCGGGGAGCTGTTTTTT. Protein: CASSFKNTGELFF.

J is TRBJ2-3 and V is TRBV29-1; no clear D. Trimming took 6 bases from V and 0 from J, leaving 16 bases between them. Germline V gives CDR1 SQVTM, CDR2 ANQGSEA. The CDR3 extends over 15 amino acids. The CDR3: CSVADIPTSTDTQYF. Here the CDR3 DNA reads TGCAGCGTCGCCGACATCCCGACTAGCACAGATACGCAGTATTTT.

The chain couples TRBV5-6 to TRBJ2-7; 7 bases agree with TRBD1. J lost 0 bases, V lost 8 bases, and 8 bases had no gene match. The CDR3 is 14 amino acids. The germline V gene has CDR1 SGHDT and CDR2 YYEEEE. CDR3 sequence (DNA): TGTGCCAGGGTTTTAGACAGGGCCTCCTACGAGCAGTACTTC. It specifies CARVLDRASYEQYF.

This chain joins TRBV7-2 and TRBJ2-6; TRBD2 aligns across 7 bases. CDR3 size: 15 residues. Germline trimming cut 4 bases from V and 2 bases from J; bases unmatched to any gene: 2. Germline-derived CDR1 and CDR2 are SGHTA and FQGNSA. CDR3: CASSSTSAGANVLTF. In DNA, the CDR3 is TGTGCCAGCAGCTCCACTAGCGCTGGGGCCAACGTCCTGACTTTC. Full variable domain (outside the CDR3, taken from reference TRBV7-2 and TRBJ2-6): GAGVSQSPSNKVTEKGKDVELRCDPISGHTALYWYRQSLGQGLEFLIYFQGNSAPDKSGLPSDRFSAERTGGSVSTLTIQRTQQEDSAVYLCASSSTSAGANVLTFGAGSRLTVL.